A single sample is the source of the 26 T cell receptor beta chains below, sequenced in a study of blood T cell repertoires in COVID-19. Only in-frame clones appear in the TCRdb table, and some are missing; sequencing was by immunoSEQ multiplex PCR. Of around 190,000 clones listed, 86% are singletons. Sample: PBMCs or T cells enriched from blood (not recorded which). Every receptor here comes from a man aged 35 to 55 with acute COVID-19.

The chain employs TRBV9 and TRBJ2-6; D might be TRBD1 (6 bases). CDR1 is SGDLS, CDR2 YYNGEE, per germline. The CDR3 is 18 residues long. The V end lost 3 bases, the J end lost 1 base, and 17 bases lay between the germline ends. For the CDR3, the DNA is TGTGCCAGCAGCGCCCGGGACACATTATTTTCTGGGGCCAACGTCCTGACTTTC. It is translated as CASSARDTLFSGANVLTF. Together with reference TRBV9 and TRBJ2-6, the CDR3 gives the full variable domain: DSGVTQTPKHLITATGQRVTLRCSPRSGDLSVYWYQQSLDQGLQFLIQYYNGEERAKGNILERFSAQQFPDLHSELNLSSLELGDSALYFCASSARDTLFSGANVLTFGAGSRLTVL.

The CDR3 reads CASSLGRVSNQPQHF. The CDR3, as DNA: TGTGCCAGCAGTTTAGGTAGAGTTAGCAATCAGCCCCAGCATTTT. The chain employs TRBV28 and TRBJ1-5, with unresolved D. V was clipped by 2 bases and J by 0 bases, with 8 bases between them. The CDR3 spans 15 residues. Germline V gives CDR1 MDHEN, CDR2 SYDVKM.

J is TRBJ2-7 and V is TRBV9, with 7 bases lining up with TRBD1. The CDR3 covers 15 residues. With V trimmed by 4 bases and J by 5 bases, 12 bases remained unmatched. Germline CDR1 and CDR2: SGDLS and YYNGEE. The CDR3 DNA is TGTGCCAGCAGCCCAAACGACAGGGTGGTTCACGAGCAGTACTTC. This sequence encodes CASSPNDRVVHEQYF. Using reference TRBV9 and TRBJ2-7 for the parts outside the CDR3, the full variable domain is DSGVTQTPKHLITATGQRVTLRCSPRSGDLSVYWYQQSLDQGLQFLIQYYNGEERAKGNILERFSAQQFPDLHSELNLSSLELGDSALYFCASSPNDRVVHEQYFGPGTRLTVT.

The chain has TRBV7-6 and TRBJ1-2, with 8 bases fitting TRBD1. Losses at the gene ends were 4 bases for V and 3 bases for J; bases not matched to a gene: 4. Germline CDR1 is SGHVS and CDR2 is FNYEAQ. CDR3 length equals 14 residues. The CDR3 sequence: CASSYGTGDYGYTF. The CDR3 bases are TGTGCCAGCAGCTACGGGACAGGCGACTATGGCTACACCTTC.

This clone was detected once. The rearrangement joins TRBV28 to TRBJ2-1, with TRBD2 matching 9 bases. The CDR3 is made up of 14 amino acids. Per the germline V gene, CDR1 is MDHEN and CDR2 is SYDVKM. V lost 7 bases and J lost 8; bases outside the gene matches: 9. CDR3 protein: CASMETSGLYEQFF. The CDR3 DNA follows: TGTGCCAGCATGGAAACTAGCGGGCTCTATGAGCAGTTCTTC.

The CDR3 bases are TGCAGCGTTGTGACAGAGAGCAATCAGCCCCAGCATTTT. Amino acids: CSVVTESNQPQHF. The chain joins TRBV29-1 to TRBJ1-5; the D gene is possibly TRBD1 (5 bases). CDR3 length equals 13 residues. Per germline, CDR1 SQVTM and CDR2 ANQGSEA. V was pared by 4 bases and J by 1 base, with 8 bases between.

This clone was detected a few times. The chain couples TRBV2 to TRBJ1-2; no definite D call. The length of the CDR3 is 14 residues. The V gene lost 6 bases and the J gene lost 0 bases, with 11 bases spanning the gap. Germline CDR1 and CDR2: SNHLY and FYNNEI. The CDR3 region is CASSLLQTNYGYTF. The CDR3 DNA reads as TGTGCCAGCAGCTTGTTACAGACTAACTATGGCTACACCTTC.

The CDR3 sequence: CATEGLYEQYF. The CDR3 DNA reads TGTGCCACAGAGGGTCTCTACGAGCAGTACTTC. The chain employs TRBV10-3 and TRBJ2-7; tentative D call: TRBD2 (5 bases). The ends were cut back, 10 bases at V and 3 bases at J, with 10 bases in the middle. The CDR3 length is 11 residues. The germline V gene encodes CDR1 ENHRY and CDR2 SYGVKD.

CDR3 protein: CASSAGQGTYEQYF. CDR3 sequence (DNA): TGTGCCAGCAGCGCCGGACAGGGTACCTACGAGCAGTACTTC. V gene TRBV9 combines with J gene TRBJ2-7; 8 bases line up with TRBD1. The V gene end was trimmed by 3 bases and the J gene end by 2 bases; junction bases not matched to a gene: 4. The CDR3 has 14 residues. The germline V gene encodes CDR1 SGDLS and CDR2 YYNGEE.

This chain uses TRBV12-5 with TRBJ2-6; 8 bases align to TRBD1. The germline gives CDR1 LGHNT, CDR2 FRNRAP. This CDR3 contains 18 residues. The V segment lost 6 bases and the J segment 0 bases; nucleotides outside the gene matches: 10. In nucleotides, the CDR3 is TGTGCTAGTGGCCCGGACAGGGAGATTTACTCTGGGGCCAACGTCCTGACTTTC. Translating it yields CASGPDREIYSGANVLTF.

This clone was seen only a few times. The DNA of the CDR3 is TGTGCCAGTAGTCTTAAAACGGGGACTGAAGCTTTCTTT. Protein product: CASSLKTGTEAFF. V and J are TRBV19 and TRBJ1-1; no firm D call. V was pared by 5 bases and J by 5 bases, with 12 bases between. Germline loops: CDR1 LNHDA, CDR2 SQIVND (reference sequence). The CDR3 has 13 residues.

This chain joins TRBV9 and TRBJ2-1; D is possibly TRBD2 (7 bases). Germline V gene lookup returns CDR1 SGDLS and CDR2 YYNGEE. Trimming stripped 4 bases from V and 7 bases from J, with 18 bases between. The CDR3 is 15 amino acids. CDR3 DNA: TGTGCCAGCAGCTCCCTAGCGGAGAGGGGGAATGAGCAGTTCTTC. Its protein product is CASSSLAERGNEQFF.

The chain employs TRBV7-9 and TRBJ1-2; D is uncertain. Trimming removed 3 bases from V and 4 bases from J, with 9 bases in between. The CDR3 has 13 residues. In germline, CDR1 is SEHNR, CDR2 FQNEAQ (reference sequence). The CDR3 spells CASSFGSSYGYTF. CDR3 nucleotides: TGTGCCAGCAGCTTCGGGTCTTCCTATGGCTACACCTTC.

The V call is TRBV9, the J call TRBJ2-3; the D gene is possibly TRBD2 (6 bases). The CDR3 has 15 residues. The germline V gene has CDR1 SGDLS and CDR2 YYNGEE. The V and J ends lost 0 bases and 0 bases respectively, with 8 bases between them. The CDR3 region is CASSVDGTSTDTQYF. In nucleotides, the CDR3 is TGTGCCAGCAGCGTAGATGGGACTAGCACAGATACGCAGTATTTT.

The chain is built from TRBV29-1 and TRBJ1-1, with 10 bases lining up with TRBD1. Unmatched junction bases numbered 12, after V lost 7 bases and J lost 7 bases. The germline V gene encodes CDR1 SQVTM and CDR2 ANQGSEA. The CDR3 sequence is 14 residues long. The CDR3 loop reads CSGRAGTGVGEAFF. As DNA, the CDR3 is TGCAGCGGTAGAGCCGGGACAGGGGTCGGTGAAGCTTTCTTT.

The V gene is TRBV9, the J gene TRBJ2-1; 11 bases fit TRBD2. The CDR3 length is 15 residues. J lost 9 bases, V lost 4 bases, and 9 bases had no gene match. Germline V gives CDR1 SGDLS, CDR2 YYNGEE. The CDR3 nucleotides read TGTGCCAGCAGCCCGAGACTAGCGGGGAGCCCTGAGCAGTTCTTC. Encoded protein: CASSPRLAGSPEQFF.

This chain uses TRBV5-1 with TRBJ1-6; D is unclear. With 2 bases removed from V and 8 bases from J, the gap between germline ends came to 11 bases. This CDR3 region has 14 residues. Germline V CDR1 and CDR2: SGHRS, YFSETQ. The CDR3 sequence: CASSFGVGDSPLHF. CDR3 DNA: TGCGCCAGCAGCTTCGGGGTCGGGGATTCACCCCTCCACTTT.

The gene calls are TRBV14 and TRBJ2-7, with D perhaps TRBD1 (6 bases). V lost 4 bases and J lost 0, with 16 bases in between. Germline V gene sequence: CDR1 SGHDN, CDR2 FVKESK. There are 16 residues in the CDR3. The CDR3 protein is CASSPSPGHSSYEQYF. CDR3 coding DNA: TGTGCCAGCAGCCCCTCGCCGGGACACAGCTCCTACGAGCAGTACTTC.

The chain couples TRBV28 to TRBJ2-7; 8 bases line up with TRBD1. Trimming removed 0 bases from V and 4 bases from J; junction bases left unmatched: 5. The CDR3 is made up of 15 amino acids. Germline V CDR1 and CDR2: MDHEN, SYDVKM. CDR3: CASSLWRQGRYEQYF. Here the CDR3 DNA reads TGTGCCAGCAGTTTATGGAGACAGGGGCGGTACGAGCAGTACTTC.

V gene TRBV9 combines with J gene TRBJ2-5; D unclear. Looked up from germline, CDR1 is SGDLS and CDR2 is YYNGEE. The V and J ends lost 0 bases and 7 bases respectively, with 13 bases between them. CDR3 size: 14 residues. The CDR3 reads CASSVEQTSRTQYF. CDR3 DNA: TGTGCCAGCAGCGTAGAACAGACGTCCAGGACCCAGTACTTC.

V and J are TRBV18 and TRBJ2-5; a weak D match, TRBD1 (6 bases). Trimming stripped 5 bases from V and 4 bases from J, with 11 bases between. Germline lookup yields CDR1 KGHSH and CDR2 LQKENI. This CDR3 is built from 13 residues. The CDR3 reads CASSATGGETQYF. CDR3 nucleotide sequence: TGTGCCAGCTCAGCGACAGGAGGAGAGACCCAGTACTTC.

The rearrangement links TRBV28 to TRBJ1-5, with D hard to call. V dropped 1 base and J dropped 5 bases, with 6 bases sitting between them. Germline V lookup: CDR1 MDHEN, CDR2 SYDVKM. This CDR3 contains 13 residues. The CDR3 reads CASSLSVYQPQHF. The DNA for the CDR3 is TGTGCCAGCAGTTTATCGGTTTATCAGCCCCAGCATTTT.

The rearrangement joins TRBV4-1 to TRBJ2-3; TRBD2 aligns across 7 bases. The CDR3 is 16 residues long. Trimming at V came to 1 base and at J to 5 bases, leaving 9 bases not matched to a gene. Germline loops: CDR1 MGHRA, CDR2 YSYEKL. CDR3 in DNA: TGCGCCAGCAGCCAAGCTTGGGGGAGGGCAGAAGATACGCAGTATTTT. Protein sequence: CASSQAWGRAEDTQYF.

The gene calls are TRBV3-1 (or the pseudogene TRBV3-2) and TRBJ2-7; D might be TRBD1 (6 bases). V was pared by 5 bases and J by 6 bases, with 11 bases between. Germline V gene sequence: CDR1 LGHDT, CDR2 YNNKEL (reference sequence). The CDR3 spans 12 residues. CDR3: CASSNTGSEQYF. The CDR3 DNA sequence: TGTGCCAGCAGCAACACAGGGAGCGAGCAGTACTTC.

This chain uses TRBV29-1 with TRBJ1-1; D may be TRBD1 (5 bases). Germline CDR1 and CDR2: SQVTM and ANQGSEA. This CDR3 region has 12 residues. Trimming took 7 bases from V and 7 from J, leaving 16 bases between them. The CDR3 nucleotides are TGCAGCGCGGAGGGAGGGGTCGGTGAAGCTTTCTTT. Translated: CSAEGGVGEAFF.

The chain combines TRBV9 with TRBJ1-4; no reliable D call. Germline CDR1 reads SGDLS; CDR2 reads YYNGEE. The V gene lost 0 bases and the J gene lost 5 bases, with 11 bases spanning the gap. This CDR3 spans 15 amino acids. The CDR3 bases are TGTGCCAGCAGCGTAGATCCGGGCGGGAATGAAAAACTGTTTTTT. Translated: CASSVDPGGNEKLFF.